This T cell receptor (beta chain) appears in the sequencing data of a study of memory B cells and T cells in multiple sclerosis. Turning to this clone: Antigen: not known. Its ends do not fully match the called genes, so a read error is possible.

Stimulus-free culture yielded autoproliferating CFSE-dim and non-proliferating CFSE-high T cells, each sequenced separately. Pooled replicate wells came from 5x10^7 CFSE-labeled PBMCs cultured roughly seven days without stimulus. Study findings and constraints: Clone-set sizes differed between compartments, so shared clonotype counts needed normalization.

Germline loops: CDR1 SGHRS, CDR2 YFSETQ. The CDR3 length is 14 residues. Only in-frame clones appear in the TCRdb table, and some are missing; sequencing was by immunoSEQ multiplex PCR. This table has 10,000 to 15,000 clones, almost 85% appearing once. The V gene is TRBV5-1, the J gene TRBJ1-2; D remains unclear. Sequences were obtained from PBMCs from blood kept in culture. The source of this sequence is a human donor with multiple sclerosis. CDR3 region: CASSFTSGGYCYTF. The CDR3 nucleotides are TGCGCCAGCAGCTTCACCAGCGGAGGCTATTGCTACACCTTC.